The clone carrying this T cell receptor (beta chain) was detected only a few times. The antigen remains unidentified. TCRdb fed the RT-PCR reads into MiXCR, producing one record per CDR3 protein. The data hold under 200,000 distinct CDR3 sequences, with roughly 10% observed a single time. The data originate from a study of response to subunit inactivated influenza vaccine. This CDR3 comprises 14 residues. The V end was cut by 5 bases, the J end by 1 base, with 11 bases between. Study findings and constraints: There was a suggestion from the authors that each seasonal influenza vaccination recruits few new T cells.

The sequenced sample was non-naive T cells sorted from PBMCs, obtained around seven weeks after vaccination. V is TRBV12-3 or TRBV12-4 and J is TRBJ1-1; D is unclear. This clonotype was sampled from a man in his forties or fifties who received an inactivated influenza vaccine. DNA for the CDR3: TGTGCCAGCAGTCACGCAATAGGGAACACTGAAGCTTTCTTT. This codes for CASSHAIGNTEAFF.